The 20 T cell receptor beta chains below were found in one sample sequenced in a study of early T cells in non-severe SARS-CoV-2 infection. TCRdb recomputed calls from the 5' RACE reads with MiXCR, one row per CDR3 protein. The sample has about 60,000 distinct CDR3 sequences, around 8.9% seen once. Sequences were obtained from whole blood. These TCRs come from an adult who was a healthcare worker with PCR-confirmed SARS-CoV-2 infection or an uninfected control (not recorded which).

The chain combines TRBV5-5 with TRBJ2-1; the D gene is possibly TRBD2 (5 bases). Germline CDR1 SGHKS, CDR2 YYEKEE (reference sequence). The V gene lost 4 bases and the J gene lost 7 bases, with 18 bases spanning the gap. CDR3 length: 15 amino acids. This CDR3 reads CASSRELLRRNEQFF. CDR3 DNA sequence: TGTGCCAGCAGCCGCGAGCTCCTGAGGAGGAATGAGCAGTTCTTC.

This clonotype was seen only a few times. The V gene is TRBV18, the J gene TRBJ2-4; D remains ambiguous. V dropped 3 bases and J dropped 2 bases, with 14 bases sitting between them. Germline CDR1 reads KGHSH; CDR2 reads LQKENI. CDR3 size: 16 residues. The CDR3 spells CASSPRQDWSKNIQYF. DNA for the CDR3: TGTGCCAGCTCACCGCGGCAGGATTGGTCCAAAAACATTCAGTACTTC.

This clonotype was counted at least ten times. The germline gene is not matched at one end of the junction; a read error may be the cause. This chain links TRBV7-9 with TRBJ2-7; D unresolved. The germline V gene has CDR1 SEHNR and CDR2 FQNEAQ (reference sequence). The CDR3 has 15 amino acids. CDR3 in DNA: TGTGCCAGCAGCTCCGCAGGTTACTCTTACGCCGAGCGGTACTTC. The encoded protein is CASSSAGYSYAERYF.

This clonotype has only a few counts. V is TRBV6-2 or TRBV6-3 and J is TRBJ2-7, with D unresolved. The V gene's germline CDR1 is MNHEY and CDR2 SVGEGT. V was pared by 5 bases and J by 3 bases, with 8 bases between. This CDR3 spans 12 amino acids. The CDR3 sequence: CASSDPYYEQYF. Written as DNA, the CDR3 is TGTGCCAGCAGTGACCCATACTACGAGCAGTACTTC.

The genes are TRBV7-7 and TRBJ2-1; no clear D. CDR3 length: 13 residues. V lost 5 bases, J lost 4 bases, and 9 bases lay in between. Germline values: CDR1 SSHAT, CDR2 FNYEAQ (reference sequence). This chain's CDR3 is CASSIDWYNEQFF. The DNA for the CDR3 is TGTGCCAGCAGCATAGACTGGTACAATGAGCAGTTCTTC.

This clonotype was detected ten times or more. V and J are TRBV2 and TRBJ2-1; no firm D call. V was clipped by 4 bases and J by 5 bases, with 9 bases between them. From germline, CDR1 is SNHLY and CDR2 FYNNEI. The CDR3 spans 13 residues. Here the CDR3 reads CASSVVGNNEQFF. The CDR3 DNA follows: TGTGCCAGCAGTGTTGTGGGGAACAATGAGCAGTTCTTC.

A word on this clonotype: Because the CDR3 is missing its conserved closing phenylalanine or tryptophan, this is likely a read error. The CDR3 protein is CASTPSGGGYGYTI. The CDR3 DNA reads as TGTGCCAGCACTCCCTCGGGGGGCGGGTATGGCTACACCATC. This chain connects TRBV6-6 to TRBJ1-2, with D possibly matching TRBD1 (6 bases). V dropped 7 bases and J dropped 5 bases, with 17 bases sitting between them. CDR3 length: 14 residues. CDR1 is MNHNY and CDR2 is SVGAGI in the germline V gene (reference sequence).

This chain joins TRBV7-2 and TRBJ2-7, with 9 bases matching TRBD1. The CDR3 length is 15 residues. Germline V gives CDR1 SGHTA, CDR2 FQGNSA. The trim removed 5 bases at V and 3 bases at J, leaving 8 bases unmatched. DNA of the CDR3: TGTGCCAGCAGCCCCCTCGGGACAGGGCTCTACGAGCAGTACTTC. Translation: CASSPLGTGLYEQYF.

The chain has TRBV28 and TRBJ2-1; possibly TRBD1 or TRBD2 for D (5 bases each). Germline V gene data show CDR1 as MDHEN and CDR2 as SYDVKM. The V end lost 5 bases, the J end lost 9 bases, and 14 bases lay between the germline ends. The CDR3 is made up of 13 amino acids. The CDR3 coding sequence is TGTGCCAGCAGTCCTCTCAGGGACGGTGAGCAGTTCTTC. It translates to CASSPLRDGEQFF.

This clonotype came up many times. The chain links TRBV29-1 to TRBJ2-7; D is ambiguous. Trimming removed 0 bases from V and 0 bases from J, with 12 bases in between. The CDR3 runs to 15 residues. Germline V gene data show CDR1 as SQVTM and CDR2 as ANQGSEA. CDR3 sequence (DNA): TGCAGCGTTGAAGAAGTAGAGAAAAGCTCCTACGAGCAGTACTTC. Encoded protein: CSVEEVEKSSYEQYF.

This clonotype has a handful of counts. In DNA form, the CDR3 reads TGTGCCAGCAGCCCGGGACTAGCGGGGATAAATGAGCAGTTCTTC. The encoded protein is CASSPGLAGINEQFF. The chain recombines TRBV7-2 with TRBJ2-1; 13 nucleotides agree with TRBD2. Trimming cost V 5 bases and J 7 bases; bases outside gene matches: 5. This CDR3 spans 15 amino acids. The germline CDR1 and CDR2 sequences are SGHTA and FQGNSA.

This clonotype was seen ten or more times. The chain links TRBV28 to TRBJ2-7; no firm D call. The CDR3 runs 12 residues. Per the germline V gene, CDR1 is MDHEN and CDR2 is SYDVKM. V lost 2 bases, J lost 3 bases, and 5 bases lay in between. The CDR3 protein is CASSLLNYEQYF. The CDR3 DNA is TGTGCCAGCAGTTTACTCAACTACGAGCAGTACTTC.

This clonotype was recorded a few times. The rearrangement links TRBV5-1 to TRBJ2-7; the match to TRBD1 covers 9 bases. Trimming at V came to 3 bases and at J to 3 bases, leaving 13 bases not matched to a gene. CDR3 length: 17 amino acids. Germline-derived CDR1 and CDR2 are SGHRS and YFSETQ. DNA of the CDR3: TGCGCCAGCAGCTATCTAGGTGCCGGGACAGGGAACTACGAGCAGTACTTC. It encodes CASSYLGAGTGNYEQYF.

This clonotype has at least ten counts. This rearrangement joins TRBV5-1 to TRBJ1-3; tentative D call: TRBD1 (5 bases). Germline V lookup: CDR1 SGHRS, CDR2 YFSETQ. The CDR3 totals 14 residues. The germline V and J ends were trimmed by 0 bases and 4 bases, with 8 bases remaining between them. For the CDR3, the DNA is TGCGCCAGCAGCTTGGATGGGGACGGAAACACCATATATTTT. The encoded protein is CASSLDGDGNTIYF. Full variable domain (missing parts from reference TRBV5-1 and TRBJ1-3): KAGVTQTPRYLIKTRGQQVTLSCSPISGHRSVSWYQQTPGQGLQFLFEYFSETQRNKGNFPGRFSGRQFSNSRSEMNVSTLELGDSALYLCASSLDGDGNTIYFGEGSWLTVV.

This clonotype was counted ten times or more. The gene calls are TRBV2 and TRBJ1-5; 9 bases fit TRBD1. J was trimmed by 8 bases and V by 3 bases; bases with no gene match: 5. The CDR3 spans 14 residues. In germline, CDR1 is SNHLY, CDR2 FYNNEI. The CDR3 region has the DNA TGTGCCAGCAGTGAGGACAGGGGCAGGGAGCCCCAGCATTTT. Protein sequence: CASSEDRGREPQHF.

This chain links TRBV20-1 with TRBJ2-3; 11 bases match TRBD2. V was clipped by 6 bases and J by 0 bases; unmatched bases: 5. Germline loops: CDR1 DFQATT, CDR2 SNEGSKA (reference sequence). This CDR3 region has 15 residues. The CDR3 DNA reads TGCAGTGCCCGAGGGACTAGCGGTAGCACAGATACGCAGTATTTT. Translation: CSARGTSGSTDTQYF.

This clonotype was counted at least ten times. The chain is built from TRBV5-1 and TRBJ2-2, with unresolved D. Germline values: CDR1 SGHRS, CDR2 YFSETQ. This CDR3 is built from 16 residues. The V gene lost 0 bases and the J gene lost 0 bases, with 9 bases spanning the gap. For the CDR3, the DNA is TGCGCCAGCAGCTTGGGATACGGCGCGAACACCGGGGAGCTGTTTTTT. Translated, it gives CASSLGYGANTGELFF.

The CDR3 is CSAATRNQGPGELFF. The CDR3, as DNA: TGCAGTGCTGCAACGCGGAATCAGGGGCCCGGGGAGCTGTTTTTT. J is TRBJ2-2 and V is TRBV20-1, with D maybe TRBD1 (6 bases). Trimming stripped 5 bases from V and 6 bases from J, with 19 bases between. The CDR3 loop spans 15 amino acids. Germline CDR1 reads DFQATT; CDR2 reads SNEGSKA (reference sequence).

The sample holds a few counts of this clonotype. The CDR3 coding sequence is TGTGCCAGCAGGGTATATAACCAGGCCTACGAGCAGTACTTC. Translated, it gives CASRVYNQAYEQYF. V is TRBV6-5 and J is TRBJ2-7, with no clear D. V lost 6 bases and J 2 bases, leaving 14 bases between the germline ends. Germline values: CDR1 MNHEY, CDR2 SVGAGI. The CDR3 runs to 14 residues.

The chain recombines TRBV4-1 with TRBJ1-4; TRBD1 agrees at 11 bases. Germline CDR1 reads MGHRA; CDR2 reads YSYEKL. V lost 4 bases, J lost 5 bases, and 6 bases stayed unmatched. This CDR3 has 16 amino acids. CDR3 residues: CASSRGQGAINEKLFF. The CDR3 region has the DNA TGCGCCAGCAGCCGCGGACAGGGGGCGATAAATGAAAAACTGTTTTTT.